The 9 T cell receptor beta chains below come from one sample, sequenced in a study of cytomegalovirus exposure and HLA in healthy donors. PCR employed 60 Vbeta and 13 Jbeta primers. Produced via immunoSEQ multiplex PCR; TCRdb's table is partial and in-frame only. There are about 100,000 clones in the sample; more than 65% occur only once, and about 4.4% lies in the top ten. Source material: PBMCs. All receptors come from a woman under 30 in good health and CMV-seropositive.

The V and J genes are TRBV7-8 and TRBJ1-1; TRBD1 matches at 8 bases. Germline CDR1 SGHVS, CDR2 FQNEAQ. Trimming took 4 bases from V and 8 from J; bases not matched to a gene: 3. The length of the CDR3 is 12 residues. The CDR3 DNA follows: TGTGCCAGCAGCTGGACAGGGACCGAAGCTTTCTTT. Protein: CASSWTGTEAFF.

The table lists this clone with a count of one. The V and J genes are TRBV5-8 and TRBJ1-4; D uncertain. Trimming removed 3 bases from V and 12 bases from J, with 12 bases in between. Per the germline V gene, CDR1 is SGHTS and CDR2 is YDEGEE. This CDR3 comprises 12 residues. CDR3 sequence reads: CASSSRPGQLFF. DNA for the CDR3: TGTGCCAGCAGCTCCCGCCCCGGTCAACTGTTTTTT.

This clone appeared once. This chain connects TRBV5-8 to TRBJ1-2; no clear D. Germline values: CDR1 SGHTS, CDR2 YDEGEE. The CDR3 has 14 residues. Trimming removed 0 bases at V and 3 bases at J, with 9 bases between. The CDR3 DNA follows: TGTGCCAGCAGCTTGGGACCCGGGGACTATGGCTACACCTTC. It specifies CASSLGPGDYGYTF.

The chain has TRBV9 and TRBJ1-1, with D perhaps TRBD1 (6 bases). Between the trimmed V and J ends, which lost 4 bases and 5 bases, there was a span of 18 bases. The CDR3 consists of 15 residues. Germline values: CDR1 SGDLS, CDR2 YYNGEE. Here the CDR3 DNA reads TGTGCCAGCAGCCAGAAACAGGGTTGGGATACTGAAGCTTTCTTT. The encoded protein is CASSQKQGWDTEAFF.

The chain's CDR3 is CASSQDIGRETQYF. Written as DNA, the CDR3 is TGCGCCAGCAGCCAAGATATAGGGAGAGAGACCCAGTACTTC. The rearrangement joins TRBV4-3 to TRBJ2-5; a weak D match, TRBD2 (5 bases). In germline, CDR1 is LGHNA, CDR2 YSLEER. Trimming removed 0 bases at V and 4 bases at J, with 9 bases between. The CDR3 is made up of 14 amino acids.

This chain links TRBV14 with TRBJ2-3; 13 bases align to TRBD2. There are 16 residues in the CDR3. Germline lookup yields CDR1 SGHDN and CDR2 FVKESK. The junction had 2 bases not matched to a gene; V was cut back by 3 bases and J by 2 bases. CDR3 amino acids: CASSQTSGRSTDTQYF. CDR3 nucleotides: TGTGCCAGCAGCCAGACTAGCGGGAGGTCCACAGATACGCAGTATTTT. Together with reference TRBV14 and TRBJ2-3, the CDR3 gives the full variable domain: EAGVTQFPSHSVIEKGQTVTLRCDPISGHDNLYWYRRVMGKEIKFLLHFVKESKQDESGMPNNRFLAERTGGTYSTLKVQPAELEDSGVYFCASSQTSGRSTDTQYFGPGTRLTVL.

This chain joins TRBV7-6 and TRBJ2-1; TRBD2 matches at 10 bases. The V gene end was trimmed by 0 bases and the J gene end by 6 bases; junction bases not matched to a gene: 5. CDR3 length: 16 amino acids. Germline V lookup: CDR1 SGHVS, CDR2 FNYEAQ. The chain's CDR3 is CASSLALAGVPNEQFF. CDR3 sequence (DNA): TGTGCCAGCAGCTTAGCGCTAGCGGGAGTACCCAATGAGCAGTTCTTC.

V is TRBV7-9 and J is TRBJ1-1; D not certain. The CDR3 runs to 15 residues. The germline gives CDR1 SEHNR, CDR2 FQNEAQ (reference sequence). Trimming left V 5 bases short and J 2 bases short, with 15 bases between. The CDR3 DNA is TGTGCCAGCAGCCGCCCGAGGGTCGGAAACACTGAAGCTTTCTTT. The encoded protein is CASSRPRVGNTEAFF.

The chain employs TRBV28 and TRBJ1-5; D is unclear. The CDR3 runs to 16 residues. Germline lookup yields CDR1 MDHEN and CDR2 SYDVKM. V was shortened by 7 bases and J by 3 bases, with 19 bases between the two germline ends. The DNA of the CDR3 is TGTGCCAGCAAAAACTGGGAGGGTTCGGTCAATCAGCCCCAGCATTTT. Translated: CASKNWEGSVNQPQHF.